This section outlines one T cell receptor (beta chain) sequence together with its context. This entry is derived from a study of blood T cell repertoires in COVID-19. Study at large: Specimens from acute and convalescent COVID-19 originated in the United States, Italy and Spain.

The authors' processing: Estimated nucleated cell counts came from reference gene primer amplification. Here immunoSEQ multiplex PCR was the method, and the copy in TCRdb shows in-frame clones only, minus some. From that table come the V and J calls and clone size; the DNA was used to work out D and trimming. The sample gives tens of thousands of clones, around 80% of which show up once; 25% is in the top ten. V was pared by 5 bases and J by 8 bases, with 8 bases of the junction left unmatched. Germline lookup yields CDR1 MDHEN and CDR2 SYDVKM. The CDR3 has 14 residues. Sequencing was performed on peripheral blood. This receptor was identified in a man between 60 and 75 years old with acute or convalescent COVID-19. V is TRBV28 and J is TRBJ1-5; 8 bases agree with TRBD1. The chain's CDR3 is CASSPPTGVKPQHF. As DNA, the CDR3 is TGTGCCAGCAGTCCACCGACAGGGGTGAAGCCCCAGCATTTT. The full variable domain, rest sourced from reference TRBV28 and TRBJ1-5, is DVKVTQSSRYLVKRTGEKVFLECVQDMDHENMFWYRQDPGLGLRLIYFSYDVKMKEKGDIPEGYSVSREKKERFSLILESASTNQTSMYLCASSPPTGVKPQHFGDGTRLSIL.